Presented here are 19 T cell receptor beta chains from one specimen sequenced in a study of T cell responses to AZD1222 COVID-19 vaccine (dated by TCRdb to the early 2020s). According to the study, the label for this sample's time point signals: baseline before first vaccination. Libraries were built with the immunoSEQ multiplex PCR assay. TCRdb's version of the immuneACCESS table is confined to in-frame rearrangements and falls short of the full clone set. An unresolved V gene accounts for under half of the shortfall where checked; the remainder is of unknown origin. Across this sample there are 100,000 to 120,000 clones, with approximately 90% seen only once. In total, the top ten clones hold around 9.1% of the sample. The sample was peripheral blood, taken on day 0 of AZD1222 vaccination. Every receptor here comes from an adult in good health.

This clone occurred a few times. The chain has TRBV9 and TRBJ1-2, with 7 bases identical to TRBD1. This CDR3 spans 17 amino acids. Germline V gene data show CDR1 as SGDLS and CDR2 as YYNGEE. V was clipped by 0 bases and J by 0 bases; unmatched bases: 8. CDR3 sequence reads: CASSVGGGDSANYGYTF. Here the CDR3 DNA reads TGTGCCAGCAGCGTAGGAGGGGGGGACAGTGCTAACTATGGCTACACCTTC.

The chain combines TRBV6-6 with TRBJ2-1; tentative D call: TRBD2 (5 bases). V lost 6 bases and J lost 8, with 8 bases in between. This CDR3 comprises 11 residues. Looked up from germline, CDR1 is MNHNY and CDR2 is SVGAGI (reference sequence). In nucleotides, the CDR3 is TGTGCCAGCAGCCCAGCGGATGAGCAGTTCTTC. The encoded protein is CASSPADEQFF.

The V call is TRBV4-3, the J call TRBJ1-6; no firm D call. V shed 0 bases and J shed 8 bases, with 11 bases lying between them. Germline V CDR1 and CDR2: LGHNA, YSLEER. The CDR3 contains 15 residues. The CDR3 protein is CASSQDSGWDSPLHF. In DNA form, the CDR3 reads TGCGCCAGCAGCCAAGATTCAGGATGGGATTCACCCCTCCACTTT.

The CDR3 spells CASSYRGGGQPQHF. CDR3 nucleotides: TGTGCCAGCAGTTACAGGGGGGGTGGGCAGCCCCAGCATTTT. The gene calls are TRBV6-2 or TRBV6-3 and TRBJ1-5; a possible D gene is TRBD1 (6 bases). The germline V gene encodes CDR1 MNHEY and CDR2 SVGEGT. There are 14 residues in the CDR3. V lost 2 bases, J lost 7 bases, and 12 bases lay in between.

This sequence joins TRBV30 and TRBJ1-5; TRBD1 might be the D (5 bases). The germline V gene encodes CDR1 GTSNPN and CDR2 SVGIG (reference sequence). V was shortened by 0 bases and J by 7 bases, with 16 bases between the two germline ends. The CDR3 is 15 amino acids. The CDR3 reads CAWSVSGDPRQPQHF. Here the CDR3 DNA reads TGTGCCTGGAGTGTGTCCGGGGACCCCCGGCAGCCCCAGCATTTT.

The rearrangement joins TRBV28 to TRBJ2-7; D might be TRBD1 (6 bases). CDR3 length equals 13 residues. Per germline, CDR1 MDHEN and CDR2 SYDVKM. Trimming took 6 bases from V and 4 from J, leaving 13 bases between them. The CDR3 DNA sequence: TGTGCCAGCAGGGACAGAGCGAGATACGAGCAGTACTTC. This encodes CASRDRARYEQYF.

CDR3 region: CASSVGTSVETQYF. CDR3 bases: TGTGCCAGCAGCGTAGGGACTAGCGTAGAGACCCAGTACTTC. The V gene is TRBV9, the J gene TRBJ2-5; TRBD2 matches at 9 bases. The CDR3 sequence is 14 residues long. Germline V gene lookup returns CDR1 SGDLS and CDR2 YYNGEE. The V segment lost 0 bases and the J segment 4 bases; nucleotides outside the gene matches: 1.

The chain recombines TRBV20-1 with TRBJ1-1; no definite D call. Germline V gene sequence: CDR1 DFQATT, CDR2 SNEGSKA (reference sequence). The CDR3 totals 11 residues. The V and J ends lost 6 bases and 7 bases respectively, with 12 bases between them. CDR3 bases: TGCAGTGCAAAGCCCCAGGTTGAAGCTTTCTTT. Residues: CSAKPQVEAFF.

This clone has only one observation. The chain joins TRBV5-6 to TRBJ1-6, with TRBD1 as a possible D gene (6 bases). CDR1 SGHDT and CDR2 YYEEEE come from the germline V gene. V gave up 10 bases and J gave up 10 bases, with 18 bases separating them. This CDR3 is 13 amino acids long. The CDR3 region has the DNA TGTGCCGGACACAGGGAGAAGGGATCACCCCTCCACTTT. It yields the protein CAGHREKGSPLHF.

Only a few counts were recorded for this clone. The V gene is TRBV27, the J gene TRBJ2-6; D unclear. In germline, CDR1 is MNHEY, CDR2 SMNVEV (reference sequence). The CDR3 contains 17 residues. Trimming took 6 bases from V and 1 from J, leaving 16 bases between them. The CDR3 loop is CASSPVGLLSGANVLTF. The CDR3 DNA follows: TGTGCCAGCAGCCCGGTGGGCCTTTTATCTGGGGCCAACGTCCTGACTTTC.

The chain has TRBV15 and TRBJ1-3, with D uncertain. Per germline, CDR1 LNHNV and CDR2 YYDKDF (reference sequence). The CDR3 is made up of 16 amino acids. V was shortened by 0 bases and J by 0 bases, with 9 bases between the two germline ends. The chain's CDR3 is CATSRDPDFSGNTIYF. The CDR3 coding sequence is TGTGCCACCAGCAGAGACCCGGACTTCTCTGGAAACACCATATATTTT.

This sequence joins TRBV5-1 and TRBJ1-4; 10 nucleotides match TRBD1. The CDR3 has 15 residues. Germline V CDR1 and CDR2: SGHRS, YFSETQ. V was clipped by 4 bases and J by 5 bases; unmatched bases: 5. The CDR3 protein is CASSPRTGGNEKLFF. The DNA for the CDR3 is TGCGCCAGCAGCCCGCGGACAGGGGGAAATGAAAAACTGTTTTTT.

J is TRBJ2-1 and V is TRBV9; tentative D call: TRBD1 (6 bases). Germline V gene sequence: CDR1 SGDLS, CDR2 YYNGEE. Between the trimmed V and J ends, which lost 4 bases and 7 bases, there was a span of 15 bases. CDR3 length equals 14 residues. The CDR3 coding sequence is TGTGCCAGCAGCTCACATGGGGGCGTAAATGAGCAGTTCTTC. It specifies CASSSHGGVNEQFF.

In this sample, this clone turned up once. Its ends do not fully match the called genes, so a read error is possible. This sequence joins TRBV30 and TRBJ1-2, with D tentatively TRBD1 (5 bases). CDR3 length equals 10 residues. CDR1 GTSNPN and CDR2 SVGIG come from the germline V gene (reference sequence). CDR3 in amino acids: CAGRRGGYTF. The CDR3 DNA reads as TGTGCCGGGAGGAGGGGAGGCTACACCTTC.

This chain connects TRBV7-9 to TRBJ2-7, with D possibly matching TRBD1 (6 bases). Per the germline V gene, CDR1 is SEHNR and CDR2 is FQNEAQ (reference sequence). V lost 5 bases to trimming and J lost 0 bases, with 14 bases between them. CDR3 length: 15 amino acids. DNA for the CDR3: TGTGCCAGCAGCCCCCGGGACATTAGCTCCTACGAGCAGTACTTC. It specifies CASSPRDISSYEQYF. The entire variable domain, with the rest obtained from reference TRBV7-9 and TRBJ2-7, is as follows: DTGVSQNPRHKITKRGQNVTFRCDPISEHNRLYWYRQTLGQGPEFLTYFQNEAQLEKSRLLSDRFSAERPKGSFSTLEIQRTEQGDSAMYLCASSPRDISSYEQYFGPGTRLTVT.

The rearrangement uses TRBV5-5 and TRBJ2-7; either TRBD1 or TRBD2 may supply D (5 bases each). Trimming took off 3 bases at V and 6 bases at J, with 10 bases between the two ends. The germline CDR1 and CDR2 sequences are SGHKS and YYEKEE (reference sequence). This CDR3 contains 12 residues. The CDR3 sequence is CASSWGSGEQYF. CDR3 DNA: TGTGCCAGCAGCTGGGGGTCTGGCGAGCAGTACTTC.

The chain joins TRBV5-5 to TRBJ1-2; D call uncertain. Germline lookup yields CDR1 SGHKS and CDR2 YYEKEE (reference sequence). The CDR3 runs 13 residues. V was cut by 0 bases and J by 5 bases, with 8 bases left in between. CDR3 sequence: CASSLAAGYGYTF. Here the CDR3 DNA reads TGTGCCAGCAGCTTGGCCGCGGGATATGGCTACACCTTC.

This clone is a singleton in its sample. The chain is built from TRBV19 and TRBJ2-2; the D call may be TRBD1 or TRBD2 (5 bases each). Trimming removed 4 bases at V and 1 base at J, with 13 bases between. Per the germline V gene, CDR1 is LNHDA and CDR2 is SQIVND (reference sequence). The CDR3 is 16 residues long. The CDR3 DNA is TGTGCCAGTAGTACCCTAGGGACGGTGAACACCGGGGAGCTGTTTTTT. This gives the protein CASSTLGTVNTGELFF.

The rearrangement links TRBV5-5 to TRBJ1-4; D unresolved. The V and J ends lost 0 bases and 1 base respectively, with 7 bases between them. Germline V gene sequence: CDR1 SGHKS, CDR2 YYEKEE (reference sequence). The CDR3 sequence is 15 residues long. The CDR3 DNA reads as TGTGCCAGCAGCTTGGGCGAGGTAACTAATGAAAAACTGTTTTTT. It translates to CASSLGEVTNEKLFF.